A single sample gave rise to the 5 T cell receptor beta chains below, sequenced in a study of T cells expressing NK-cell markers. TCRdb reprocessed the 5' RACE reads, with one entry per CDR3 protein and no DNA. The table gives 500,000 to 700,000 distinct CDR3 sequences; the top ten clones make up roughly 3.6% of it. Sequenced input: blood T cells: a sorted CD56 or NKG2C T cell subset, CD4+ or CD8+ T cells, or bulk PBMC T cells (not recorded which). These receptor sequences come from a man aged 18 to 29 in good health.

This sequence joins TRBV9 and TRBJ2-1; there is no DNA to check the TCRdb D call of TRBD1. The CDR3 is 15 residues long. From germline, CDR1 is SGDLS and CDR2 YYNGEE. The CDR3 loop is CASSGGERTYNEQFF.

V and J are TRBV6-4 and TRBJ2-1; no DNA is available, so the TRBD2 call from TCRdb remains unchecked. CDR1 is MRHNA, CDR2 SNTAGT, per germline. The CDR3 contains 16 residues. The CDR3 region is CASSDGGTSGFNEQFF.

This chain uses TRBV28 with TRBJ2-7; the D gene TCRdb calls, TRBD1, cannot be checked with no DNA. This CDR3 spans 13 amino acids. Germline CDR1 and CDR2: MDHEN and SYDVKM. The CDR3: CASSPGNGDEQYF.

The rearrangement uses TRBV25-1 and TRBJ2-1; TCRdb's D call, TRBD2, is unchecked because there is no DNA. Germline CDR1 is MGHDK and CDR2 is SYGVNS. The CDR3 spans 14 residues. CDR3 sequence: CASSVSGRRYEQFF.

The chain joins TRBV10-2 to TRBJ2-2; TCRdb outputs TRBD1, but without DNA this stays unchecked. The CDR3 totals 15 residues. CDR1 is WSHSY and CDR2 is SAAADI in the germline V gene. The CDR3 is CASSSWDGRTGELFF.